One sample yielded the 28 T cell receptor beta chains listed below, sequenced in a study of graft-versus-host responses after intestinal transplantation. These TCRs are of unknown antigen specificity. Profiled with immunoSEQ multiplex PCR; TCRdb holds only in-frame clones, not every one. The sample lists 28,000 or so clones, about 79% occurring once. The sequencing here drew on unstimulated CD8+ T cells sorted from spleen or lymph node cells, taken before intestinal transplant. These TCRs come from a human donor who received an intestinal transplant.

The chain employs TRBV5-1 and TRBJ1-2, with D maybe TRBD1 (5 bases). Germline V gives CDR1 SGHRS, CDR2 YFSETQ. V was pared by 3 bases and J by 3 bases, with 12 bases between. The CDR3 spans 14 residues. The CDR3 sequence: CASSSGGIDYGYTF. CDR3 nucleotide sequence: TGCGCCAGCAGCTCGGGGGGGATCGACTATGGCTACACCTTC. Together with reference TRBV5-1 and TRBJ1-2, the CDR3 gives the full variable domain: KAGVTQTPRYLIKTRGQQVTLSCSPISGHRSVSWYQQTPGQGLQFLFEYFSETQRNKGNFPGRFSGRQFSNSRSEMNVSTLELGDSALYLCASSSGGIDYGYTFGSGTRLTVV.

The CDR3 bases are TGTGCCAGCAGTGAGGGGGACAGAGGGCTACGCAGGGAGCAGTTCTTC. Amino acids: CASSEGDRGLRREQFF. V and J are TRBV25-1 and TRBJ2-1; 7 bases are shared with TRBD1. CDR3 length equals 16 residues. Germline CDR1 is MGHDK and CDR2 is SYGVNS. J was trimmed by 10 bases and V by 3 bases; bases with no gene match: 15.

This clone was counted once. The V call is TRBV5-1, the J call TRBJ2-5; 9 bases map to TRBD2. The CDR3 spans 16 residues. Germline V gene sequence: CDR1 SGHRS, CDR2 YFSETQ. The V gene end was trimmed by 3 bases and the J gene end by 4 bases; junction bases not matched to a gene: 10. CDR3 in amino acids: CASSSLGAGGRETQYF. CDR3 bases: TGCGCCAGCAGCTCGCTGGGAGCGGGAGGCAGAGAGACCCAGTACTTC.

V gene TRBV6-1 combines with J gene TRBJ1-2; no reliable D call. Trimming took 5 bases from V and 8 from J, leaving 12 bases between them. Looked up from germline, CDR1 is MNHNS and CDR2 is SASEGT. The CDR3 runs to 12 residues. The CDR3 DNA reads TGTGCCAGCAGTCTAACCCAGAGGGGCTACACCTTC. Translating it yields CASSLTQRGYTF.

This chain joins TRBV27 and TRBJ1-1, with a weak D call TRBD1 (6 bases). V gave up 8 bases and J gave up 1 base, with 17 bases separating them. Germline CDR1 and CDR2: MNHEY and SMNVEV (reference sequence). The length of the CDR3 is 15 residues. CDR3 in amino acids: CASRTHQGPNTEAFF. CDR3 nucleotides: TGTGCCAGCCGGACCCACCAGGGGCCGAACACTGAAGCTTTCTTT.

In its sample, this clone was seen once. The V gene is TRBV4-1, the J gene TRBJ2-7; 10 bases line up with TRBD1. The CDR3 has 14 amino acids. Germline V lookup: CDR1 MGHRA, CDR2 YSYEKL. The trim removed 5 bases at V and 4 bases at J, leaving 5 bases unmatched. The CDR3 nucleotides read TGCGCCAGCAGCTATCGACAGGGGGCGTACGAGCAGTACTTC. Translation gives CASSYRQGAYEQYF.

This clone was seen a few times. J is TRBJ1-1 and V is TRBV30; possibly TRBD1 for D (5 bases). V was cut by 1 base and J by 0 bases, with 12 bases left in between. Germline V CDR1 and CDR2: GTSNPN, SVGIG (reference sequence). CDR3 length: 15 residues. CDR3 region: CAWSGGHSMNTEAFF. Written as DNA, the CDR3 is TGTGCCTGGAGTGGAGGACATTCCATGAACACTGAAGCTTTCTTT.

This clone appeared a single time. This rearrangement joins TRBV5-6 to TRBJ2-5; TRBD1 matches 7 bases. CDR1 is SGHDT, CDR2 YYEEEE, per germline. J was trimmed by 2 bases and V by 4 bases; bases with no gene match: 8. This CDR3 comprises 15 residues. The CDR3 DNA follows: TGTGCCAGCAGCCGTTGGACAGGCCGTCAAGAGACCCAGTACTTC. Its translation: CASSRWTGRQETQYF.

The V and J genes are TRBV7-6 and TRBJ1-1, with 8 bases that match TRBD1. The CDR3 spans 13 residues. V was clipped by 4 bases and J by 4 bases; unmatched bases: 2. Germline CDR1 and CDR2: SGHVS and FNYEAQ. The CDR3 is CASSYTGGTEAFF. CDR3 in DNA: TGTGCCAGCAGCTACACAGGGGGCACTGAAGCTTTCTTT. Drawing the rest from reference TRBV7-6 and TRBJ1-1, the complete variable domain is GAGVSQSPRYKVTKRGQDVALRCDPISGHVSLYWYRQALGQGPEFLTYFNYEAQQDKSGLPNDRFSAERPEGSISTLTIQRTEQRDSAMYRCASSYTGGTEAFFGQGTRLTVV.

The genes are TRBV28 and TRBJ1-1; D gene uncertain. Germline CDR1 MDHEN, CDR2 SYDVKM. The CDR3 runs 13 residues. V was shortened by 5 bases and J by 1 base, with 8 bases between the two germline ends. The CDR3 is CASSLLWNTEAFF. CDR3 bases: TGTGCCAGCAGTCTTCTGTGGAACACTGAAGCTTTCTTT.

The rearrangement joins TRBV2 to TRBJ2-1; the match to TRBD2 covers 11 bases. The CDR3 runs to 15 residues. V trimming: 3 bases; J trimming: 7 bases; junction bases outside the gene matches: 5. CDR1 and CDR2 from the germline V gene are SNHLY and FYNNEI. The CDR3 loop is CASSESASGGNEQFF. CDR3 nucleotide sequence: TGTGCCAGCAGTGAGTCGGCTAGCGGGGGGAATGAGCAGTTCTTC.

The chain uses TRBV15 and TRBJ1-5; D unresolved. Germline V gene lookup returns CDR1 LNHNV and CDR2 YYDKDF (reference sequence). Trimming stripped 0 bases from V and 0 bases from J, with 12 bases between. The CDR3 sequence is 17 residues long. The CDR3 loop reads CATSREARFYSNQPQHF. Here the CDR3 DNA reads TGTGCCACCAGCAGAGAGGCCAGGTTCTATAGCAATCAGCCCCAGCATTTT.

The rearrangement joins TRBV29-1 to TRBJ2-7, with D possibly TRBD2 on 5 matching bases. Germline values: CDR1 SQVTM, CDR2 ANQGSEA. The CDR3 length is 13 residues. The V and J ends lost 3 bases and 2 bases respectively, with 11 bases between them. CDR3 region: CSVDAGTPYEQYF. CDR3 nucleotide sequence: TGCAGCGTTGATGCGGGCACCCCCTACGAGCAGTACTTC.

This clone has a single count. The chain joins TRBV6-1 to TRBJ1-1; D uncertain. The germline CDR1 and CDR2 sequences are MNHNS and SASEGT. The CDR3 contains 15 residues. V lost 4 bases, J lost 1 base, and 13 bases lay in between. CDR3 in DNA: TGTGCCAGCAGTGCCCTACGTCTCACGAACACTGAAGCTTTCTTT. Protein product: CASSALRLTNTEAFF.

This clone has just one count. V and J are TRBV5-8 and TRBJ2-7; 7 nucleotides match TRBD1. Per germline, CDR1 SGHTS and CDR2 YDEGEE. The ends lost 4 bases at V and 2 bases at J; junction bases unmatched: 6. This CDR3 spans 14 amino acids. The CDR3 nucleotides read TGTGCCAGCAGCCTCGGGACAGTAACCTACGAGCAGTACTTC. Translating gives CASSLGTVTYEQYF.

The DNA for the CDR3 is TGTGCCACCAGCAGAGATCCGCAGGGGGTAAGCAATCAGCCCCAGCATTTT. Its translation is CATSRDPQGVSNQPQHF. V and J are TRBV15 and TRBJ1-5, with TRBD1 matching 7 bases. The V segment lost 0 bases and the J segment 1 base; nucleotides outside the gene matches: 6. The V gene's germline CDR1 is LNHNV and CDR2 YYDKDF (reference sequence). The CDR3 length is 17 residues. Combining the CDR3 with reference TRBV15 and TRBJ1-5 gives the whole variable domain DAMVIQNPRYQVTQFGKPVTLSCSQTLNHNVMYWYQQKSSQAPKLLFHYYDKDFNNEADTPDNFQSRRPNTSFCFLDIRSPGLGDTAMYLCATSRDPQGVSNQPQHFGDGTRLSIL.

This sequence joins TRBV19 and TRBJ2-2; no clear D. The V end was cut by 6 bases, the J end by 4 bases, with 15 bases between. The germline V gene encodes CDR1 LNHDA and CDR2 SQIVND (reference sequence). The CDR3 consists of 15 residues. The CDR3 DNA follows: TGTGCCAGTAGACGGCGAGTTCCGGGCACCGGGGAGCTGTTTTTT. Amino acid sequence: CASRRRVPGTGELFF.

V gene TRBV7-9 combines with J gene TRBJ2-5; 8 nucleotides line up with TRBD2. There are 14 residues in the CDR3. CDR1 SEHNR and CDR2 FQNEAQ come from the germline V gene (reference sequence). V trimming: 5 bases; J trimming: 10 bases; junction bases outside the gene matches: 12. The CDR3 reads CASSLGGGPVSQYF. CDR3 bases: TGTGCCAGCAGCCTAGGCGGGGGGCCGGTGAGCCAGTACTTC.

The J gene is TRBJ2-3, the V gene TRBV27, with TRBD2 matching over 12 bases. J was trimmed by 0 bases and V by 7 bases; bases with no gene match: 8. CDR3 length equals 17 residues. Germline V gene data show CDR1 as MNHEY and CDR2 as SMNVEV (reference sequence). The chain's CDR3 is CASIMTSGGASTDTQYF. CDR3 DNA sequence: TGTGCCAGCATCATGACTAGCGGGGGTGCTAGCACAGATACGCAGTATTTT.

The CDR3 bases are TGTGCCAGTACCCCCTTCGGGGGGGGAGCTGGGGCCAACGTCCTGACTTTC. This encodes CASTPFGGGAGANVLTF. The chain is built from TRBV19 and TRBJ2-6, with TRBD2 identical over 8 bases. V was pared by 7 bases and J by 2 bases, with 10 bases of the junction left unmatched. The CDR3 totals 17 residues. Looked up from germline, CDR1 is LNHDA and CDR2 is SQIVND (reference sequence).

V is TRBV6-5 and J is TRBJ2-5, with D tentatively TRBD1 (5 bases). Trimming pared 6 bases from V and 5 bases from J, leaving 13 bases between. There are 13 residues in the CDR3. Germline CDR1 reads MNHEY; CDR2 reads SVGAGI. The CDR3 here is CASSPGLRETQYF. In DNA form, the CDR3 reads TGTGCCAGCAGCCCAGGGTTAAGGGAGACCCAGTACTTC.

This clone came up once. The V gene is TRBV19, the J gene TRBJ2-1, with 11 bases lining up with TRBD2. V shed 6 bases and J 4 bases; nucleotides not matched to a gene: 5. The CDR3 totals 15 residues. Looked up from germline, CDR1 is LNHDA and CDR2 is SQIVND (reference sequence). As DNA, the CDR3 is TGTGCCAGTAGGATTAGCGGGAGGGCTTACAATGAGCAGTTCTTC. It is translated as CASRISGRAYNEQFF.

The chain recombines TRBV4-1 with TRBJ1-1, with 10 bases that match TRBD1. There are 16 residues in the CDR3. Unmatched junction bases numbered 7, after V lost 3 bases and J lost 3 bases. From germline, CDR1 is MGHRA and CDR2 YSYEKL. DNA of the CDR3: TGCGCCAGCAGCCAGTACGCCGGGACAGGGGACACTGAAGCTTTCTTT. It specifies CASSQYAGTGDTEAFF.

This chain connects TRBV6-1 to TRBJ1-1; D uncertain. Germline V CDR1 and CDR2: MNHNS, SASEGT. The CDR3 has 11 residues. Trimming left V 6 bases short and J 4 bases short, with 6 bases between. The CDR3 region has the DNA TGTGCCAGCAGAATGAGCACTGAAGCTTTCTTT. This sequence encodes CASRMSTEAFF.

This clone appeared once. The CDR3 sequence is CASSEDSFSGNTIYF. CDR3 DNA sequence: TGTGCCAGCAGTGAAGACAGCTTCTCTGGAAACACCATATATTTT. This sequence joins TRBV6-1 and TRBJ1-3; D uncertain. CDR3 length: 15 residues. Germline V gene data show CDR1 as MNHNS and CDR2 as SASEGT. V was shortened by 1 base and J by 0 bases, with 7 bases between the two germline ends.

This chain connects TRBV10-1 to TRBJ2-3; TRBD2 matches at 8 bases. The CDR3 totals 17 residues. CDR1 and CDR2 from the germline V gene are WNHNN and SYGVQD (reference sequence). Trimming removed 3 bases from V and 6 bases from J; junction bases left unmatched: 14. The CDR3 protein is CASSEPTGTRGADTQYF. Written as DNA, the CDR3 is TGCGCCAGCAGTGAACCTACCGGGACTAGGGGGGCGGATACGCAGTATTTT.

As concerns this clone: Additional DNA sequences in this sample encode the identical CDR3. CDR3 sequence reads: CASSDSAGSTDTQYF. In DNA, the CDR3 is TGTGCCAGCAGTGACTCGGCGGGGAGCACAGATACGCAGTATTTT. V usage is TRBV6-4 and J usage is TRBJ2-3, with D perhaps matching TRBD2 (6 bases). The V and J ends lost 0 bases and 0 bases respectively, with 7 bases between them. Germline loops: CDR1 MRHNA, CDR2 SNTAGT. The CDR3 consists of 15 residues.

This sequence joins TRBV19 and TRBJ2-7; a weak D match, TRBD2 (6 bases). This CDR3 has 14 residues. Between the trimmed V and J ends, which lost 1 base and 2 bases, there was a span of 9 bases. The germline V gene encodes CDR1 LNHDA and CDR2 SQIVND (reference sequence). DNA for the CDR3: TGTGCCAGTAGTATAGCGGGGGAGGCCTACGAGCAGTACTTC. Its translation is CASSIAGEAYEQYF.